The subject of this entry is one TCR beta chain. Its antigen remains unidentified. The V gene's germline CDR1 is MGHRA and CDR2 YSYEKL. The J segment lost 7 bases and the V segment lost 1 base, leaving 6 bases of the junction unmatched. This CDR3 has 15 residues. These data originate in a study of OX40 agonist ivuxolimab in advanced cancers. Measured with immunoSEQ multiplex PCR; TCRdb has only the in-frame clones, and not every one. The data contain just under 45,000 clones, 80% of them singletons. General study points: Averaging showed that CD8+ T cells had more expanded clones than CD4+ did. Dosing at 0.1 to 3.0 mg/kg was accompanied by clonal expansion of CD4+ and CD8+ blood T cells by week 6.

Sequenced material: CD4+ or CD8+ T cells sorted from blood, taken in a trial of the OX40 agonist ivuxolimab. The rearrangement uses TRBV4-1 and TRBJ2-3, with 9 bases lining up with TRBD1. The source is an adult with an advanced solid tumor such as melanoma, head and neck, liver or kidney cancer. CDR3 coding DNA: TGCGCCAGCAGCCAAGTTGGGACAGGGACATATACGCAGTATTTT. This translates into CASSQVGTGTYTQYF.